Each of the 2 T cell receptor beta chains below was sequenced from the same sample in a study of CD8+CD57+ T cells in acquired aplastic anemia. CD8+CD57+ cell expansion, shown by flow cytometry, had occurred in the patients selected for sequencing. For CDR3 and TCR beta VDJ profiling, genomic DNA was the template used. In TCRdb, the reads were re-called with MiXCR into one record per CDR3 protein. This table has about 180,000 distinct CDR3 sequences, approximately 48% appearing once. Sample: sorted CD4+, CD8+, or CD8+CD57+ T cells (not recorded which) from PBMCs. The origin of the receptors is a human donor with aplastic anemia.

This clonotype showed up many times. This chain joins TRBV20-1 and TRBJ2-1; 9 positions agree with TRBD1. The CDR3 is made up of 12 amino acids. CDR1 is DFQATT, CDR2 SNEGSKA, per germline (reference sequence). The CDR3 sequence: CRADRGGNEQFF. The CDR3, as DNA: TGCAGGGCGGACAGGGGCGGGAATGAGCAGTTCTTC.

The chain combines TRBV29-1 with TRBJ2-5; 10 bases fit TRBD1. CDR1 is SQVTM and CDR2 is ANQGSEA in the germline V gene. With 4 bases clipped from V and 5 bases from J, the junction kept 7 bases outside the gene matches. The CDR3 totals 14 residues. CDR3 bases: TGCAGCGTTGGCTGGGACAGGGGTAGGGAGACCCAGTACTTC. This sequence encodes CSVGWDRGRETQYF.